This TCR beta chain was sequenced for a study of T cells in Graves' hyperthyroidism and ophthalmopathy. Looking at the study overall: Peripheral blood draws took place at initial diagnosis, ahead of any treatment.

From RNA transcripts, TCR beta CDR3 regions were amplified. When the TCR CDR3 underwent first-round RT-PCR, the HTBI primer set was used. TCRdb recomputed calls from the multiplex PCR reads with MiXCR, one row per CDR3 protein. Among roughly 740,000 distinct CDR3 sequences, about a sixth were seen once, and the ten largest hold around 8.1%. CDR1 DFQATT and CDR2 SNEGSKA come from the germline V gene (reference sequence). This CDR3 is built from 13 residues. V lost 0 bases to trimming and J lost 5 bases, with 8 bases between them. Study-wide results and caveats: Ophthalmopathy, as predicted by the model, came a median around 7 months after the prediction.

Participants, patients aged 18 to 65, had newly diagnosed hyperthyroidism with a duration under 2 months. Diagnoses rested on clinical symptoms, serum thyroxine and TRAb, thyroid ultrasound and orbital computed tomography. As for this clonotype: Its antigen is undetermined.

The sequenced material came from blood. This chain connects TRBV20-1 to TRBJ1-5, with unresolved D. This sequence originates from a young man with Graves' hyperthyroidism. The CDR3 is CSARETVYQPQHF. DNA of the CDR3: TGCAGTGCTAGAGAGACGGTTTATCAGCCCCAGCATTTT.